The clone carrying this T cell receptor beta chain appeared a single time. The antigen is undetermined. Next came a second PCR, run for 7 to 11 cycles, which used a sample-barcoded 5' primer along with a J-beta primer mix. Per-sample output comprised a minimum of 2.5 million paired-end reads containing CDR3. Using its own MiXCR run on the 5' RACE reads, TCRdb lists one record per CDR3 protein. The profile shows approximately 690,000 distinct CDR3 sequences, 45% to 65% of them singletons. The data stem from a study of blood T cells in healthy people across ages. General study findings and limits: From one million sequenced T cells, diversity estimates were lower bounds.

The sample providers were healthy Caucasian people from Russia, aged roughly 6 to 95. Total RNA was extracted at no less than 5 micrograms per sample. Trimming cost V 3 bases and J 4 bases; bases outside gene matches: 3. The germline CDR1 and CDR2 sequences are SGHVS and FNYEAQ. The CDR3 totals 15 residues. J is TRBJ1-6 and V is TRBV7-6; TRBD1 matches at 7 bases. This TCR came from a man in his fifties or sixties in good health. Input material: blood. CDR3 amino acids: CASSLEGQYNSPLHF. In DNA form, the CDR3 reads TGTGCCAGCAGCTTGGAGGGACAGTATAATTCACCCCTCCACTTT. The variable domain in full, with the rest retrieved from reference TRBV7-6 and TRBJ1-6, is GAGVSQSPRYKVTKRGQDVALRCDPISGHVSLYWYRQALGQGPEFLTYFNYEAQQDKSGLPNDRFSAERPEGSISTLTIQRTEQRDSAMYRCASSLEGQYNSPLHFGNGTRLTVT.